These T cell receptor beta chains were read from a single sample in a study of blood T cell repertoires in COVID-19. TCRdb keeps only in-frame clones here, not all; method: immunoSEQ multiplex PCR. The sample has roughly 250,000 clones, approximately 90% seen once. Specimen: PBMCs or T cells enriched from blood (not recorded which). These receptors all stem from a woman aged 40 to 50 with acute COVID-19. Both conserved end residues are part of each CDR3. Each record gives: D gene, clone size, V gene, J gene, CDR3 protein, CDR3 DNA. A D gene is named only where the DNA matches it firmly. Some rows mark clone size as missing; the rest say once, few, many or name a class of expanded clone.

d_gene: -; abundance: -; v_gene: TRBV3-1/TRBV3-2; j_gene: TRBJ2-3; CDR3aa: CASSQERGTQYF; CDR3nt: TGTGCCAGCAGCCAAGAAAGAGGTACGCAGTATTTT
d_gene: -; abundance: -; v_gene: TRBV6-5; j_gene: TRBJ1-5; CDR3aa: CASSPAGYSGQPQHF; CDR3nt: TGTGCCAGCAGTCCCGCGGGTTATAGCGGTCAGCCCCAGCATTTT
d_gene: -; abundance: -; v_gene: TRBV4-1; j_gene: TRBJ1-3; CDR3aa: CASSQDYGSSGNTIYF; CDR3nt: TGCGCCAGCAGCCAAGATTACGGGAGCTCTGGAAACACCATATATTTT
d_gene: -; abundance: -; v_gene: TRBV4-3; j_gene: TRBJ1-5; CDR3aa: CASSPSTGNQPQHF; CDR3nt: TGCGCCAGCAGCCCAAGTACGGGCAATCAGCCCCAGCATTTT
d_gene: TRBD1; abundance: -; v_gene: TRBV9; j_gene: TRBJ1-6; CDR3aa: CASSTRRTGTANSPLHF; CDR3nt: TGTGCCAGCAGCACCCGCCGGACAGGGACGGCTAATTCACCCCTCCACTTT
d_gene: TRBD2; abundance: -; v_gene: TRBV9; j_gene: TRBJ2-5; CDR3aa: CASSVGSAGGQRETQYF; CDR3nt: TGTGCCAGCAGCGTAGGGTCAGCGGGGGGGCAAAGGGAGACCCAGTACTTC
d_gene: -; abundance: -; v_gene: TRBV5-1; j_gene: TRBJ1-1; CDR3aa: CASSLFGGRNTEAFF; CDR3nt: TGCGCCAGCAGCTTGTTTGGGGGCAGGAACACTGAAGCTTTCTTT
d_gene: -; abundance: -; v_gene: TRBV21-1; j_gene: TRBJ2-1; CDR3aa: CASSRRASGRDPNEQFF; CDR3nt: TGTGCCAGCAGCAGGCGAGCTAGCGGCCGCGATCCCAATGAGCAGTTCTTC
d_gene: TRBD1; abundance: -; v_gene: TRBV24-1; j_gene: TRBJ1-3; CDR3aa: CATSEDRGSNTIYF; CDR3nt: TGTGCCACCAGTGAGGACAGGGGGTCGAACACCATATATTTT
d_gene: TRBD2; abundance: -; v_gene: TRBV3-1/TRBV3-2; j_gene: TRBJ2-1; CDR3aa: CASSPTSGKNEQFF; CDR3nt: TGTGCCAGCAGCCCCACTAGCGGGAAAAATGAGCAGTTCTTC
d_gene: TRBD1; abundance: -; v_gene: TRBV7-8; j_gene: TRBJ1-2; CDR3aa: CASSLVGQPNYGYTF; CDR3nt: TGTGCCAGCAGCTTAGTGGGACAGCCTAACTATGGCTACACCTTC
d_gene: -; abundance: -; v_gene: TRBV7-3; j_gene: TRBJ2-2; CDR3aa: CASGHPSTGELFF; CDR3nt: TGTGCCAGCGGGCACCCCAGCACCGGGGAGCTGTTTTTT
d_gene: TRBD1; abundance: -; v_gene: TRBV28; j_gene: TRBJ1-4; CDR3aa: CASSFRGTGNEKLFF; CDR3nt: TGTGCCAGCAGTTTCCGTGGGACAGGGAATGAAAAACTGTTTTTT
d_gene: -; abundance: -; v_gene: TRBV21-1; j_gene: TRBJ2-5; CDR3aa: CASRRCQETQYF; CDR3nt: TGTGCCAGCAGGCGTTGCCAAGAGACCCAGTACTTC
d_gene: -; abundance: -; v_gene: TRBV18; j_gene: TRBJ2-3; CDR3aa: CASSPTNADTQYF; CDR3nt: TGTGCCAGCTCACCAACAAACGCAGATACGCAGTATTTT
d_gene: -; abundance: -; v_gene: TRBV3-1/TRBV3-2; j_gene: TRBJ2-3; CDR3aa: CASSRGGQADLVTQYF; CDR3nt: TGTGCCAGCAGCCGGGGAGGACAGGCCGATCTGGTTACGCAGTATTTT
d_gene: TRBD2; abundance: once; v_gene: TRBV14; j_gene: TRBJ2-1; CDR3aa: CASSRLTSGVYNEQFF; CDR3nt: TGTGCCAGCAGCCGCCTCACTAGCGGGGTCTACAATGAGCAGTTCTTC
d_gene: TRBD1; abundance: once; v_gene: TRBV7-8; j_gene: TRBJ2-7; CDR3aa: CASSLAGQLYEQYF; CDR3nt: TGTGCCAGCAGCTTAGCGGGACAGCTCTACGAGCAGTACTTC
d_gene: -; abundance: few; v_gene: TRBV21-1; j_gene: TRBJ2-1; CDR3aa: CASSNPGGPLGLQQFF; CDR3nt: TGTGCCAGCAGCAACCCGGGAGGGCCTTTAGGACTGCAGCAGTTCTTC
d_gene: -; abundance: -; v_gene: TRBV24-1; j_gene: TRBJ2-2; CDR3aa: CATSDLGGQGKAGELFF; CDR3nt: TGTGCCACCAGTGATTTGGGAGGTCAGGGGAAGGCCGGGGAGCTGTTTTTT
d_gene: -; abundance: -; v_gene: TRBV2; j_gene: TRBJ2-3; CDR3aa: CASSELRLYTQYF; CDR3nt: TGTGCCAGCAGTGAATTGAGGCTCTATACGCAGTATTTT
d_gene: -; abundance: -; v_gene: TRBV5-5; j_gene: TRBJ1-6; CDR3aa: CASSLAHNGFGSPLHF; CDR3nt: TGTGCCAGCAGCTTGGCCCACAATGGTTTTGGTTCACCCCTCCACTTT
d_gene: TRBD1; abundance: -; v_gene: TRBV6-2/TRBV6-3; j_gene: TRBJ1-1; CDR3aa: CASSPLRQGDTEAFF; CDR3nt: TGTGCCAGCAGTCCCCTACGACAGGGTGACACTGAAGCTTTCTTT
d_gene: TRBD2; abundance: -; v_gene: TRBV27; j_gene: TRBJ2-7; CDR3aa: CASSLRGAGLAGYGEQYF; CDR3nt: TGTGCCAGCAGTTTAAGAGGGGCTGGACTAGCGGGATACGGCGAGCAGTACTTC
d_gene: TRBD2; abundance: -; v_gene: TRBV19; j_gene: TRBJ2-5; CDR3aa: CASSLQRGGETQYF; CDR3nt: TGTGCCAGTAGTCTCCAGCGGGGTGGTGAGACCCAGTACTTC
d_gene: TRBD1; abundance: once; v_gene: TRBV6-5; j_gene: TRBJ1-1; CDR3aa: CASNPTGDGTEAFF; CDR3nt: TGTGCCAGCAACCCAACAGGGGATGGGACTGAAGCTTTCTTT
d_gene: TRBD2; abundance: -; v_gene: TRBV5-8; j_gene: TRBJ2-1; CDR3aa: CASSPTSGGEQFF; CDR3nt: TGTGCCAGCAGCCCGACTAGCGGGGGTGAGCAGTTCTTC
d_gene: -; abundance: -; v_gene: TRBV7-8; j_gene: TRBJ1-3; CDR3aa: CASSRSRALPNTIYF; CDR3nt: TGTGCCAGCAGCCGGAGCAGGGCTCTCCCGAACACCATATATTTT
d_gene: -; abundance: once; v_gene: TRBV2; j_gene: TRBJ1-6; CDR3aa: CASSSYGQDNSPLHF; CDR3nt: TGTGCCAGCAGTAGCTACGGCCAGGATAATTCACCCCTCCACTTT
d_gene: TRBD2; abundance: -; v_gene: TRBV5-1; j_gene: TRBJ2-3; CDR3aa: CASSLAGLAGVSTDTQYF; CDR3nt: TGCGCCAGCAGCTTGGCGGGACTAGCGGGGGTTAGCACAGATACGCAGTATTTT
d_gene: TRBD1; abundance: -; v_gene: TRBV28; j_gene: TRBJ2-5; CDR3aa: CASNDDRVMKTQYF; CDR3nt: TGTGCCAGCAACGACGACAGGGTCATGAAGACCCAGTACTTC
d_gene: TRBD1; abundance: -; v_gene: TRBV2; j_gene: TRBJ1-4; CDR3aa: CASSKTGTGVEKLFF; CDR3nt: TGTGCCAGCAGCAAAACCGGGACAGGGGTTGAAAAACTGTTTTTT
d_gene: -; abundance: -; v_gene: TRBV9; j_gene: TRBJ2-2; CDR3aa: CASSVVSTTTGELFF; CDR3nt: TGTGCCAGCAGCGTAGTTTCCACTACCACCGGGGAGCTGTTTTTT
d_gene: -; abundance: -; v_gene: TRBV6-7; j_gene: TRBJ1-4; CDR3aa: CASSYSGGRDEKLFF; CDR3nt: TGTGCCAGCAGTTACTCGGGGGGGCGAGACGAAAAACTGTTTTTT
d_gene: -; abundance: -; v_gene: TRBV18; j_gene: TRBJ1-2; CDR3aa: CASSPNQGLDGYTF; CDR3nt: TGTGCCAGCTCACCAAATCAGGGTTTGGATGGCTACACCTTC
d_gene: TRBD2; abundance: -; v_gene: TRBV29-1; j_gene: TRBJ2-7; CDR3aa: CSVSPGSGVTYEQYF; CDR3nt: TGCAGCGTTTCTCCTGGGAGCGGGGTTACCTACGAGCAGTACTTC
d_gene: TRBD1; abundance: -; v_gene: TRBV5-8; j_gene: TRBJ2-1; CDR3aa: CASSIGQGSGNEQFF; CDR3nt: TGTGCCAGCAGCATCGGACAGGGGTCTGGCAATGAGCAGTTCTTC
d_gene: TRBD1; abundance: -; v_gene: TRBV30; j_gene: TRBJ2-2; CDR3aa: CAWSLKRSGTGGFGTGELFF; CDR3nt: TGTGCCTGGAGTCTTAAACGTTCCGGGACAGGGGGTTTTGGCACCGGGGAGCTGTTTTTT
d_gene: TRBD1; abundance: -; v_gene: TRBV29-1; j_gene: TRBJ1-4; CDR3aa: CSVRTGSEKLFF; CDR3nt: TGCAGCGTCCGGACAGGGAGTGAAAAACTGTTTTTT
d_gene: -; abundance: -; v_gene: TRBV6-2/TRBV6-3; j_gene: TRBJ2-7; CDR3aa: CASSPSATRLYEQYF; CDR3nt: TGTGCCAGCAGCCCCTCGGCGACTAGATTATACGAGCAGTACTTC
d_gene: -; abundance: -; v_gene: TRBV10-2; j_gene: TRBJ1-4; CDR3aa: CASTPRTSEKLFF; CDR3nt: TGCGCCAGCACGCCCCGGACAAGTGAAAAACTGTTTTTT
d_gene: -; abundance: -; v_gene: TRBV18; j_gene: TRBJ1-5; CDR3aa: CASSPAWREAQHF; CDR3nt: TGTGCCAGCTCACCAGCGTGGAGGGAGGCCCAGCATTTT
d_gene: -; abundance: -; v_gene: TRBV24-1; j_gene: TRBJ2-6; CDR3aa: CATSSRFSGANVLTF; CDR3nt: TGTGCCACCAGTTCCAGATTCTCTGGGGCCAACGTCCTGACTTTC
d_gene: -; abundance: -; v_gene: TRBV29-1; j_gene: TRBJ2-1; CDR3aa: CSVVKTPYNEQFF; CDR3nt: TGCAGCGTTGTCAAGACACCCTACAATGAGCAGTTCTTC
d_gene: -; abundance: -; v_gene: TRBV18; j_gene: TRBJ1-1; CDR3aa: CASSPGRGPNTEAFF; CDR3nt: TGTGCCAGCTCACCAGGTAGGGGCCCGAACACTGAAGCTTTCTTT
d_gene: TRBD1; abundance: -; v_gene: TRBV19; j_gene: TRBJ1-5; CDR3aa: CASGGQGGQPQHF; CDR3nt: TGTGCCAGTGGGGGACAGGGGGGGCAGCCCCAGCATTTT
d_gene: -; abundance: -; v_gene: TRBV18; j_gene: TRBJ1-5; CDR3aa: CASSSSSGVGQPQHF; CDR3nt: TGTGCCAGCTCATCAAGCTCAGGGGTTGGTCAGCCCCAGCATTTT
d_gene: -; abundance: -; v_gene: TRBV7-2; j_gene: TRBJ2-1; CDR3aa: CASSLEADLNEQFF; CDR3nt: TGTGCCAGCAGCTTAGAAGCGGACCTCAATGAGCAGTTCTTC
d_gene: TRBD1; abundance: -; v_gene: TRBV7-9; j_gene: TRBJ2-5; CDR3aa: CASSLLGPTGARETQYF; CDR3nt: TGTGCCAGCAGCTTACTGGGCCCGACAGGGGCCCGGGAGACCCAGTACTTC
d_gene: TRBD1; abundance: -; v_gene: TRBV28; j_gene: TRBJ1-3; CDR3aa: CASSPVTGGSGNTIYF; CDR3nt: TGTGCCAGCAGTCCCGTAACAGGGGGCTCTGGAAACACCATATATTTT
d_gene: -; abundance: -; v_gene: TRBV7-9; j_gene: TRBJ1-1; CDR3aa: CASSLGREAFF; CDR3nt: TGTGCCAGCAGCTTAGGCAGGGAAGCTTTCTTT
d_gene: -; abundance: -; v_gene: TRBV6-1; j_gene: TRBJ1-4; CDR3aa: CASSEDRVTNEKLFF; CDR3nt: TGTGCCAGCAGTGAAGACAGGGTGACTAATGAAAAACTGTTTTTT
d_gene: -; abundance: -; v_gene: TRBV7-2; j_gene: TRBJ1-2; CDR3aa: CASSFDVGRNNYGYTF; CDR3nt: TGTGCCAGCAGCTTCGACGTGGGGCGCAATAACTATGGCTACACCTTC
d_gene: TRBD1; abundance: -; v_gene: TRBV7-8; j_gene: TRBJ1-2; CDR3aa: CASSSRTGQYGYTF; CDR3nt: TGTGCCAGCAGCTCCAGGACAGGGCAGTATGGCTACACCTTC
d_gene: -; abundance: -; v_gene: TRBV13; j_gene: TRBJ2-7; CDR3aa: CASSWVGREQYF; CDR3nt: TGTGCCAGCAGCTGGGTTGGGCGCGAGCAGTACTTC